This T cell receptor beta chain was sequenced during a study of vaccination and CD4 T cells after COVID-19. Study summary: Six men and four women formed the convalescents, two being Hispanic. At a median roughly 100 days (range 35 to 161) after diagnosis, post-COVID samples were drawn.

The CDR3 loop spans 12 amino acids. Germline CDR1 MDHEN, CDR2 SYDVKM. With 7 bases removed from V and 8 bases from J, the gap between germline ends came to 14 bases. Oncomine TCR Beta short-read sequencing was applied to DNA from cultured CD4+ T cells. TCRdb passed the PCR reads through MiXCR, listing each CDR3 protein once. The sample records more than 10,000 distinct CDR3 sequences, around 50% being singletons. Described treatment: approximately 11-day PBMC culture with coronavirus spike peptide pools or control peptides (ViraFEST assay). Study-wide findings and caveats: No early post-infection timepoints were studied, and convalescent patients studied were relatively few.

This clonotype was detected once. Its antigen is unknown. Sequencing input: CD4+ T cells from blood, cultured in vitro. This sequence was found in a human donor who had recovered from COVID-19. V and J are TRBV28 and TRBJ1-1; TRBD1 might be the D (6 bases). CDR3 amino acids: CASTGVLEEAFF. CDR3 sequence (DNA): TGTGCCAGCACAGGGGTCCTAGAAGAAGCTTTCTTT. The full variable domain, completed using reference TRBV28 and TRBJ1-1, is DVKVTQSSRYLVKRTGEKVFLECVQDMDHENMFWYRQDPGLGLRLIYFSYDVKMKEKGDIPEGYSVSREKKERFSLILESASTNQTSMYLCASTGVLEEAFFGQGTRLTVV.